The rows below give T cell receptor beta chains drawn from one sample of a study of CD8 T cells in ankylosing spondylitis. TCRdb independently ran MiXCR on the 5' RACE reads; one entry per CDR3 protein. The repertoire holds under 400,000 distinct CDR3 sequences, 9.5% to 13% seen once, with roughly 9.2% in the top ten. The sequenced material came from blood, either unsorted or a sorted T cell fraction (not recorded which). These TCRs come from a female donor with ankylosing spondylitis or in good health (not recorded which). Both conserved end residues are part of each CDR3. The D gene is left open where the match is weak. Size values are once, few and many counts, or a class for expanded clones, and some rows have none.

CDR3nt | CDR3aa | v_gene | d_gene | abundance | j_gene
TGTGCCAGCAGCTTGAGGGGAACCTCCTATAATTCACCCCTCCACTTT | CASSLRGTSYNSPLHF | TRBV5-6 | . | . | TRBJ1-6
TGTGCCAGCAGTTCTCCGCCTGTGGAGGGCAATGAGCAGTTCTTC | CASSSPPVEGNEQFF | TRBV12-3/TRBV12-4 | . | . | TRBJ2-1
TGCAGCGTTGGGGCCGGCCTCACAGATACGCAGTATTTT | CSVGAGLTDTQYF | TRBV29-1 | . | few | TRBJ2-3
TGTGCCAGCAGCCGTCAGACAGGGAAGGCCAAAAACATTCAGTACTTC | CASSRQTGKAKNIQYF | TRBV7-9 | TRBD1 | many | TRBJ2-4
TGCGCCAGCAGGACCGGACAGGGATACTCTGGAAACACCATATATTTT | CASRTGQGYSGNTIYF | TRBV5-1 | TRBD1 | few | TRBJ1-3
TGCGCCAGCAGCTTGGGGCTACTACTAGGGAGCTCCTACAATGAGCAGTTCTTC | CASSLGLLLGSSYNEQFF | TRBV5-1 | . | many | TRBJ2-1
TGTGCCAGCAGCTTGGGACAGGGAACTAGGGAGACCCAGTACTTC | CASSLGQGTRETQYF | TRBV27 | TRBD1 | many | TRBJ2-5
TGTGCCACCAGCAGGCCTGGGGGGAATAATGAAAAACTGTTTTTT | CATSRPGGNNEKLFF | TRBV15 | . | many | TRBJ1-4
TGTGCCAGCAGTTCCAGGGGTTGGACCGGGGAGCTGTTTTTT | CASSSRGWTGELFF | TRBV7-9 | . | few | TRBJ2-2
TGTGCCAGCTCACCACGGACAGGGGGCGATCTCAACACTGAAGCTTTCTTT | CASSPRTGGDLNTEAFF | TRBV18 | TRBD1 | few | TRBJ1-1
TGTGCCAGCAGACAGGGCCACTATGGCTACACCTTC | CASRQGHYGYTF | TRBV27 | . | many | TRBJ1-2
TGTGCCAGCAGCCAAGCGGGACTAGCGGGAGGAAGCACAGATACGCAGTATTTT | CASSQAGLAGGSTDTQYF | TRBV14 | TRBD2 | . | TRBJ2-3
TGTGCCAGCAGCCAAACTAGGGCGAGGGGCGATACGCAGTATTTT | CASSQTRARGDTQYF | TRBV7-2 | . | few | TRBJ2-3
TGCAGTGCTATTGGAGGGAACGGACTGTTTTTT | CSAIGGNGLFF | TRBV20-1 | . | many | TRBJ1-4
TGTGCCAGCAGCCGCTTGGCTAGCGGGGGTTTAGGCGAGACCCAGTACTTC | CASSRLASGGLGETQYF | TRBV3-1 | TRBD2 | . | TRBJ2-5
TGCGCCAGCAGCTTCGCAGGAGTCTCCTACGAGCAGTACTTC | CASSFAGVSYEQYF | TRBV5-1 | . | many | TRBJ2-7
TGCGCCAGCAGCCACGCCGGGACAGCGGGCGCAGATACGCAGTATTTT | CASSHAGTAGADTQYF | TRBV5-1 | . | many | TRBJ2-3
TGCGCCAGTATAGCGGGAAACACAGATACGCAGTATTTT | CASIAGNTDTQYF | TRBV5-1 | TRBD2 | many | TRBJ2-3
TGTGCCAGCAGGGGGAGCGGGAGCTCCTACAATGAGCAGTTCTTC | CASRGSGSSYNEQFF | TRBV9 | TRBD2 | many | TRBJ2-1
TGTGCCAGCAGTCACTCGAGACTAGCGGGGGGGCACTTCTTC | CASSHSRLAGGHFF | TRBV12-3/TRBV12-4 | TRBD2 | many | TRBJ2-1
TGTGCCAGCAGTTTACCCCCGGGACAGGGTTTCTACGAGCAGTACTTC | CASSLPPGQGFYEQYF | TRBV12-3/TRBV12-4 | TRBD1 | many | TRBJ2-7
TGTGCCAGCAGTTACTCCTCCCCCCGGGACCCTAGGCTCTACGAGCAGTACTTC | CASSYSSPRDPRLYEQYF | TRBV6-5 | . | many | TRBJ2-7
TGTGCCAGCAGCTACGAGGGACAGGGGGCTGGTGGCACCTTC | CASSYEGQGAGGTF | TRBV5-4 | TRBD1 | once | TRBJ1-2
TGTGCCAGCAGCCCATCCGAGACAGGGATCTACGAGCAGTACTTC | CASSPSETGIYEQYF | TRBV28 | TRBD1 | . | TRBJ2-7
TGTGCCAGCAGTTTAAGACATTTAGAGGAGCTGTTTTTT | CASSLRHLEELFF | TRBV12-3/TRBV12-4 | . | many | TRBJ2-2
TGTGCCAGCAGTCCCACCGGGCGCACCTCCTATTACGAGCAGTACTTC | CASSPTGRTSYYEQYF | TRBV25-1 | . | few | TRBJ2-7
TGTGCCAGCACTATTGGGGTTGCGGACACCATATATTTT | CASTIGVADTIYF | TRBV12-3/TRBV12-4 | . | few | TRBJ1-3
TGCAGTGCTGGGCATTTTGGACTAGCGAATTCAGATACGCAGTATTTT | CSAGHFGLANSDTQYF | TRBV20-1 | TRBD2 | many | TRBJ2-3
TGCGCCAGCAGCTTGGATCCCGGGACAGGGAATTCACCCCTCCACTTT | CASSLDPGTGNSPLHF | TRBV5-1 | TRBD1 | many | TRBJ1-6
TGTGCCAGCAGTTATGTGGGGGCCTATAATTCACCCCTCCACTTT | CASSYVGAYNSPLHF | TRBV6-5 | . | many | TRBJ1-6
TGCGCCAGCAGCTTGGATAGCGGGGCCAACTATGAGCAGTTCTTC | CASSLDSGANYEQFF | TRBV5-1 | TRBD2 | many | TRBJ2-1
TGTGCCAGCAGCCACCACTACATGCGGGGAAACCAAGAGACCCAGTACTTC | CASSHHYMRGNQETQYF | TRBV3-1 | . | few | TRBJ2-5
TGCGCCAGCAGCCGAGGGGCAGGGCTCACCGGGGAGCTGTTTTTT | CASSRGAGLTGELFF | TRBV4-3 | . | . | TRBJ2-2
TGCGCCAGCAGTTTTCAGGGGGCGAACACTGAAGCTTTCTTT | CASSFQGANTEAFF | TRBV5-1 | TRBD1 | many | TRBJ1-1
TGTGCCAGCAGTTGGGGATCGGGAGGTGAAAAACTGTTTTTT | CASSWGSGGEKLFF | TRBV12-3/TRBV12-4 | . | few | TRBJ1-4
TGCAGTGCTAGAACTGGGTTGTATGAAAAACTGTTTTTT | CSARTGLYEKLFF | TRBV20-1 | . | many | TRBJ1-4
TGTGCCAGCAGTGATGTAAGGGACGGGGGGAGCTCTGGAAACACCATATATTTT | CASSDVRDGGSSGNTIYF | TRBV6-1 | . | many | TRBJ1-3
TGTGCCAGCAGCTTGATCGCGGGACGGGGCACAGATACGCAGTATTTT | CASSLIAGRGTDTQYF | TRBV11-2 | . | many | TRBJ2-3
TGTGCCAGCAGCCTTCGGGTCATAAGCACAGATACGCAGTATTTT | CASSLRVISTDTQYF | TRBV5-6 | . | few | TRBJ2-3
TGCGCCAGCAGCTCGGACGGTACCTCTGGAAACACCATATATTTT | CASSSDGTSGNTIYF | TRBV5-1 | . | many | TRBJ1-3
TGTGCCACCAGCAGAGGATCCAATCAGCCCCAGCATTTT | CATSRGSNQPQHF | TRBV15 | . | . | TRBJ1-5
TGTGCCAGCGTCGGGGGCAATCAGCCCCAGCATTTT | CASVGGNQPQHF | TRBV6-2/TRBV6-3 | . | . | TRBJ1-5
TGTGCCAGCAGCGAGACCGGGACAGGGGGCGTAGGTCAGCCCCAGCATTTT | CASSETGTGGVGQPQHF | TRBV5-6 | TRBD1 | few | TRBJ1-5
TGTGCCAGCAGCGCTGGGACAGCATTTTACAATGAGCAGTTCTTC | CASSAGTAFYNEQFF | TRBV5-5 | TRBD1 | . | TRBJ2-1
TGTGCCAGCAGTCTCTCGGGACTGTTCCAAGAGACCCAGTACTTC | CASSLSGLFQETQYF | TRBV28 | . | . | TRBJ2-5
TGCGCCAGCAGCTTGACCCTAGCGGGAGCTCGAAACATTCAGTACTTC | CASSLTLAGARNIQYF | TRBV5-1 | TRBD2 | many | TRBJ2-4
TGCAGTGCTGCAGCGGGGGCCCTCACCGGGGAGCTGTTTTTT | CSAAAGALTGELFF | TRBV20-1 | TRBD2 | many | TRBJ2-2
TGTGCCAGCAGCTACGCCGGGACCGTCGCCTTTCCCTACGAGCAGTACTTC | CASSYAGTVAFPYEQYF | TRBV5-5 | . | . | TRBJ2-7